This entry is about one T cell receptor (beta chain). The antigen it recognizes is unknown. No base quality information exists; no much larger clone differs at one position. This specimen comes from a study of blood T cell repertoires in COVID-19 (dated by TCRdb to 2020 to 2021). Regarding the study in general: The collaborator samples originated in the United States, Italy and Spain and spanned the acute and convalescent phases of COVID-19. The material from the prospective study consisted of cDNA or gDNA derived from T cells, B-cell-depleted T cells, or PBMCs. The dataset comprised deeply sampled blood TCRbeta repertoires from subjects exposed to, actively infected with, or recovered from COVID-19. The repertoires were released in a freely available public database intended as a resource for research on the immune response to SARS-CoV-2. Samples were obtained from the ongoing ImmuneRACE study (first 160 participants) and from 1,000 to 1,500 subjects provided by 6 global collaborators. The sample metadata nearly always contained a de-identified subject ID, COVID-19 status, age in years and sex. HLA class I and class II types, where available, came from metadata supplied by the sample provider rather than from assay-based typing. Overall results and qualifications from the work: How much clinical and demographic metadata was included differed by source and by participant, and the metadata was provided uncurated.

The immunoSEQ Assay, a bias-controlled multiplex PCR, was used to amplify TCRbeta CDR3 regions from genomic DNA. Per the authors' processing: Nucleated cell counts per sample were estimated from amplification of reference gene primers within the assay. To quantify the absolute abundance of each unique TCRbeta CDR3 rearrangement, sequence reads were collapsed and filtered. For each sample, productive Simpson clonality was calculated as the square root of Simpson's diversity index across productive rearrangements. What TCRdb holds here is the immuneACCESS table cut down to in-frame rearrangements. Part of the clones is not present; checked against another copy, under half of the missing clones reflect an unresolved V gene, and the others are unexplained. V and J calls and clone size come straight from that table; D and trimming were deduced from the DNA. The sample table contains roughly 250,000 clones; only one count was recorded for around 90% of them. The top ten constitute roughly 1.7% of the sample.

The germline V gene specifies MNHEY as CDR1 and SVGEGT as CDR2. The CDR3 covers 14 residues, taking in both the cysteine and the phenylalanine. The only DNA kept is the CDR3, 42 bases in frame from the first base. Trimmed from V: 5 bases; trimmed from J: 5 bases; junction bases lacking a gene match: 6. Participants in the prospective study were enrolled through a virtual design, were aged roughly 18 to 100 years, and lived in under 25 United States geographic areas. In the prospective study, cohorts were assigned on the basis of participant-reported clinical history obtained from a screening survey and a study questionnaire. For ImmuneRACE Cohort 3, a participant was defined as recovered based on two consecutive negative NP/OP PCR tests, clearance by a healthcare professional, or resolution of symptoms. In the prospective study, whole blood, serum and a nasopharyngeal or oropharyngeal swab were collected from each participant by mobile phlebotomists. Prospective study participants could optionally give additional blood draws and questionnaires over an approximately 2-month period. Blood samples from the prospective study were shipped frozen or at room temperature prior to DNA extraction.

The clonotype originates from a woman between 45 and 60 years old who had recovered from COVID-19. The sequenced sample consisted of PBMCs or T cells enriched from blood (not recorded which). The V and J segments used are TRBV6-2 or TRBV6-3 and TRBJ1-1, and TRBD1 aligns with 9 junction nucleotides. The CDR3 here reads CASSRQGGLTEAFF. The sequenced DNA is TGTGCCAGCAGTCGACAGGGGGGCTTAACTGAAGCTTTCTTT.